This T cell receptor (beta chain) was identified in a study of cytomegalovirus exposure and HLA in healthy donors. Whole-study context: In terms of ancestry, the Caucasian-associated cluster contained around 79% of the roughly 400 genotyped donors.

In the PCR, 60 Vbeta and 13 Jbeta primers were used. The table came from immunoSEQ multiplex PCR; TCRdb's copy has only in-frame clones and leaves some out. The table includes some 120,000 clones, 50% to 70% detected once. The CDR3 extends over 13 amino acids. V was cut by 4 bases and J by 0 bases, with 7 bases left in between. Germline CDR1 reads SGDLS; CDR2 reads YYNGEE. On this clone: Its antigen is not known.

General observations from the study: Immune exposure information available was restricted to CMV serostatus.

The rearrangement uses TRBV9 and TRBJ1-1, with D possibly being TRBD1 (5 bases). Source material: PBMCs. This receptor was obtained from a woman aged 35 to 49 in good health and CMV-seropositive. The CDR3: CASSKGMNTEAFF. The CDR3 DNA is TGTGCCAGCAGCAAGGGGATGAACACTGAAGCTTTCTTT. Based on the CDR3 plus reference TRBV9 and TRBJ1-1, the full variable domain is DSGVTQTPKHLITATGQRVTLRCSPRSGDLSVYWYQQSLDQGLQFLIQYYNGEERAKGNILERFSAQQFPDLHSELNLSSLELGDSALYFCASSKGMNTEAFFGQGTRLTVV.